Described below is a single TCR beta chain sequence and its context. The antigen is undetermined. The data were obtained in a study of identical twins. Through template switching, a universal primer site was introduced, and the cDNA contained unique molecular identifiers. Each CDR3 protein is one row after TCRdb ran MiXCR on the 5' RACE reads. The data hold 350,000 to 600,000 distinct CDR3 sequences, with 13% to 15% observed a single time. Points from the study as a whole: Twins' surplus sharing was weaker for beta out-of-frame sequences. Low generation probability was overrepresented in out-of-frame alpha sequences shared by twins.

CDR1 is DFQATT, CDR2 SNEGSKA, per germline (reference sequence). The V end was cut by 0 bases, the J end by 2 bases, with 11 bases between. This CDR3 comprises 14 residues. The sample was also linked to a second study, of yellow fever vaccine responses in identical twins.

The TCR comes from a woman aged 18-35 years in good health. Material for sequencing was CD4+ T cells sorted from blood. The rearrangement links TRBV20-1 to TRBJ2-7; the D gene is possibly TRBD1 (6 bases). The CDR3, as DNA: TGCAGTGCTAGAGATAACAGGGTAACCTACGAGCAGTACTTC. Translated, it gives CSARDNRVTYEQYF.